These T cell receptor beta chains were read from a single sample in a study of OX40 agonist ivuxolimab in advanced cancers. Clones were read by immunoSEQ multiplex PCR, and TCRdb kept only the in-frame ones, dropping some. The sample holds approximately 61,000 clones, 75% to 90% seen once. Sequencing was performed on CD4+ or CD8+ T cells sorted from blood, taken in a trial of the OX40 agonist ivuxolimab. These receptors were obtained from an adult with an advanced solid tumor such as melanoma, head and neck, liver or kidney cancer. The CDR3 runs from the conserved cysteine through the conserved F or W. Each record gives: J gene, D gene, clone size, V gene, CDR3 DNA, CDR3 protein. D genes are given only for firm matches. The size of a clone is reported for some rows only, either as once, few or many, or as a class for expanded clones.

>TRBJ2-7|.|.|TRBV11-3
TGTGCCAGCAGCACTGGTAGAGAGGGTTACGAGCAGTACTTC
CASSTGREGYEQYF
>TRBJ1-5|.|once|TRBV28
TGTGCCAGCAGCGGATTTCAGCCCCAGCATTTT
CASSGFQPQHF
>TRBJ2-1|.|.|TRBV6-1
TGTGCCAGCAGTCGGGAGAGCAATGAGCAGTTCTTC
CASSRESNEQFF
>TRBJ1-5|.|.|TRBV4-1
TGCGCCAGCAGCCAAGATCGGGGTATAGGCCAGCCCCAGCATTTT
CASSQDRGIGQPQHF
>TRBJ2-1|.|.|TRBV7-9
TGTGCCAGCAGCAAGCCCGGGACCCCTGATGATGAGCAGTTCTTC
CASSKPGTPDDEQFF
>TRBJ1-2|TRBD1|.|TRBV6-1
TGTGCCATCAACCGGGACAGTTTCATCGGCTACACCTTC
CAINRDSFIGYTF
>TRBJ1-1|.|.|TRBV7-2
TGTGCCAGCAGCTCCCCTCGGGCAGGGGCCCTACACACTGAAGCTTTCTTT
CASSSPRAGALHTEAFF
>TRBJ1-2|.|once|TRBV4-2
TGTGCCAGCAGCCAAGATTTTGGGACGGACTATGGCTACACCTTC
CASSQDFGTDYGYTF
>TRBJ2-1|TRBD2|.|TRBV27
TGTGCCAGCAGTTTATGGACTAGCGGGAACAATGAGCAGTTCTTC
CASSLWTSGNNEQFF
>TRBJ2-1|TRBD1|.|TRBV9
TGTGCCAGCAGCCTTGGAGGGACAGGGGGCGATGAGCAGTTCTTC
CASSLGGTGGDEQFF
>TRBJ2-5|.|.|TRBV7-9
TGTGCCAGCAGTTTAGCCGGGACGGAAGAGACCCAGTACTTC
CASSLAGTEETQYF
>TRBJ2-1|.|.|TRBV6-6
TGTGCCACCGAAGGCAATGAGCAGTTCTTC
CATEGNEQFF
>TRBJ1-6|.|once|TRBV6-6
TGTGCCAGCAGTTCAGGCGACAATTCACCCCTCCACTTT
CASSSGDNSPLHF
>TRBJ2-1|.|.|TRBV6-1
TGTGCCACTATTTGGGTTGACGAGCAGTTCTTC
CATIWVDEQFF
>TRBJ2-3|TRBD2|.|TRBV7-3
TGTGCCAGCAAAACGACTAGCGGGAGCACAGATACGCAGTATTTT
CASKTTSGSTDTQYF
>TRBJ2-3|TRBD2|.|TRBV4-3
TGCGCCAGCAGCATGCGGGAGGGCCCTAGGACCCTCGGAGATACGCAGTATTTT
CASSMREGPRTLGDTQYF
>TRBJ2-1|TRBD2|once|TRBV27
TGTGCCAGCAGTTTATCCTCCCTAGCGGGAGAGAGGGAGCAGTTCTTC
CASSLSSLAGEREQFF
>TRBJ1-5|.|.|TRBV19
TGTGCCAGTATTCCGAGACAGGATTATAGCAATCAGCCCCAGCATTTT
CASIPRQDYSNQPQHF
>TRBJ2-5|.|once|TRBV7-9
TGTGCCAGCGGAGGAGGGGGGGGCTTCCTTGAGACCCAGTACTTC
CASGGGGGFLETQYF
>TRBJ2-7|.|.|TRBV30
TGTGCCTGGAGTGCAGGGACCTCCTACGAGCAGTACTTC
CAWSAGTSYEQYF
>TRBJ1-1|.|.|TRBV11-3
TGTGCCAGCATTCCTCCCGGGAACACTGAAGCTTTCTTT
CASIPPGNTEAFF
>TRBJ2-4|.|once|TRBV7-9
TGTGCCAGCAGCTCACCTCGAAACATTCAGTACTTC
CASSSPRNIQYF
>TRBJ1-3|TRBD1|.|TRBV28
TGTGCCAGTTCCCCTACAGGGGGATTAAGAGACACCATATATTTT
CASSPTGGLRDTIYF
>TRBJ2-7|.|few|TRBV4-3
TGCGCCAGCAGCCAAGATCCTTCCTTCCCCTACGAGCAGTACTTC
CASSQDPSFPYEQYF